Each of the 12 T cell receptor beta chains below was sequenced from the same sample in a study of T cells in narcolepsy. The protocol was immunoSEQ multiplex PCR, while the TCRdb copy is restricted to in-frame clones and leaves out a portion. The data contain some 15,000 clones, 65% to 90% of them seen just once; the ten biggest clones take up 30% to 45%. Material: memory (CD45RA-) CD4+ T cells from blood. These receptors were taken from a human donor in good health.

The rearrangement joins TRBV7-9 to TRBJ2-5, with D unclear. Trimming left V 1 base short and J 9 bases short, with 12 bases between. Germline V CDR1 and CDR2: SEHNR, FQNEAQ (reference sequence). CDR3 length: 13 residues. This chain's CDR3 is CASSLVDFAAQYF. DNA for the CDR3: TGTGCCAGCAGCTTAGTAGATTTTGCGGCCCAGTACTTC.

The chain combines TRBV7-2 with TRBJ1-2, with TRBD1 as a possible D gene (6 bases). The CDR3 is 16 amino acids. Trimming took off 8 bases at V and 3 bases at J, with 22 bases between the two ends. Germline loops: CDR1 SGHTA, CDR2 FQGNSA. The CDR3 DNA reads TGTGCCAGCGCCTTAAGAGTGGGGGGCGATCACTATGGCTACACCTTC. Protein product: CASALRVGGDHYGYTF.

J is TRBJ1-2 and V is TRBV2; TRBD1 matches 11 bases. Trimming removed 4 bases from V and 12 bases from J; junction bases left unmatched: 16. This CDR3 is 16 amino acids long. Germline assignment: CDR1 SNHLY and CDR2 FYNNEI. The CDR3 is CASSGETGQGAVVDTF. CDR3 nucleotides: TGTGCCAGCAGTGGGGAAACTGGACAGGGGGCAGTGGTCGACACCTTC.

The gene calls are TRBV4-2 and TRBJ1-2; a possible D gene is TRBD1 (5 bases). Trimming took 6 bases from V and 3 from J, leaving 14 bases between them. The germline gives CDR1 LGHNA, CDR2 YNFKEQ. The CDR3 runs 14 residues. The CDR3 DNA is TGTGCCAGCAGTTTATCCGGGGCTTACTATGGCTACACCTTC. The encoded protein is CASSLSGAYYGYTF.

The J gene is TRBJ1-6, the V gene TRBV30; D is ambiguous. V was pared by 4 bases and J by 10 bases, with 17 bases between. The CDR3 runs 14 residues. Germline V gene sequence: CDR1 GTSNPN, CDR2 SVGIG (reference sequence). CDR3 protein: CAWTFNSPESPLHF. CDR3 coding DNA: TGTGCCTGGACTTTTAACTCGCCGGAGTCACCCCTCCACTTT.

The rearrangement links TRBV7-2 to TRBJ2-1, with 7 bases identical to TRBD2. CDR3 length: 18 residues. The V and J ends lost 5 bases and 0 bases, in that order; junction bases with no gene match: 13. The germline CDR1 and CDR2 sequences are SGHTA and FQGNSA. The CDR3 is CASSQARQLARSYNEQFF. The CDR3 nucleotides read TGTGCCAGCAGCCAAGCCCGCCAACTAGCGCGCTCCTACAATGAGCAGTTCTTC.

This rearrangement joins TRBV27 to TRBJ1-1; 8 bases agree with TRBD1. Germline assignment: CDR1 MNHEY and CDR2 SMNVEV (reference sequence). This CDR3 region has 14 residues. J lost 4 bases, V lost 6 bases, and 7 bases had no gene match. In DNA form, the CDR3 reads TGTGCCAGCAGGTTACAGGGGGTAAGCACTGAAGCTTTCTTT. Translation gives CASRLQGVSTEAFF.

The genes are TRBV6-6 and TRBJ2-3; no reliable D call. Looked up from germline, CDR1 is MNHNY and CDR2 is SVGAGI (reference sequence). The CDR3 loop spans 13 amino acids. The V and J ends lost 6 bases and 4 bases respectively, with 11 bases between them. CDR3 residues: CASSSTLADTQYF. The CDR3 region has the DNA TGTGCCAGCAGCTCGACCCTAGCAGATACGCAGTATTTT.

This rearrangement joins TRBV5-4 to TRBJ1-2; unclear D gene. This CDR3 is 15 amino acids long. Per germline, CDR1 SGHNT and CDR2 YYREEE (reference sequence). The V end lost 4 bases, the J end lost 0 bases, and 13 bases lay between the germline ends. The CDR3 DNA reads TGTGCCAGCAGCGCCTCACGGAGAGCTAACTATGGCTACACCTTC. Protein product: CASSASRRANYGYTF.

J is TRBJ1-5 and V is TRBV27, with no clear D. Germline V gene sequence: CDR1 MNHEY, CDR2 SMNVEV (reference sequence). The CDR3 is made up of 12 amino acids. V shed 3 bases and J shed 6 bases, with 6 bases lying between them. CDR3 bases: TGTGCCAGCAGTTTCCCAAGTCAGCCCCAGCATTTT. Residues: CASSFPSQPQHF.

The V and J genes are TRBV27 and TRBJ2-7; tentatively, D is TRBD1 (6 bases). The germline V gene encodes CDR1 MNHEY and CDR2 SMNVEV (reference sequence). CDR3 length equals 14 residues. V gave up 4 bases and J gave up 5 bases, with 15 bases separating them. The CDR3, as DNA: TGTGCCAGCAGTTCCTCTGGGGGCCTAAACGAGCAGTACTTC. It translates to CASSSSGGLNEQYF.

The gene calls are TRBV7-9 and TRBJ2-1; D not certain. Germline values: CDR1 SEHNR, CDR2 FQNEAQ (reference sequence). V lost 1 base to trimming and J lost 7 bases, with 8 bases between them. CDR3 size: 13 residues. In nucleotides, the CDR3 is TGTGCCAGCAGCTTAGTTGCCCAAAATGAGCAGTTCTTC. It codes for CASSLVAQNEQFF.